The rows below give T cell receptor beta chains drawn from one sample of a study of Tregs in tolerant kidney transplant recipients. Profiled with immunoSEQ multiplex PCR; TCRdb holds only in-frame clones, not every one. The profile shows about 90,000 clones, roughly 93% of them singletons. Specimen: CD4+ T cells from blood (PBMCs), collected 12 months after the transplant. The origin of the receptors is a human patient who received a combined kidney and bone marrow transplant. These T cells may partly come from the graft donor. Both conserved end residues are part of each CDR3. D genes are given only for firm matches. Clone size, where shown, is once, few, many, or a class for clones that have expanded.

>TRBJ1-5|.|TRBV21-1|.
CASSARTGGEFANQPQHF
TGTGCCAGCAGCGCCCGGACAGGGGGGGAATTTGCCAATCAGCCCCAGCATTTT
>TRBJ2-7|TRBD2|TRBV5-8|.
CASRHPGEREGYEQYF
TGTGCCAGCAGACACCCGGGGGAGCGGGAAGGGTACGAGCAGTACTTC
>TRBJ2-6|.|TRBV30|.
CAWSRGTGEANVLTF
TGTGCCTGGAGCCGCGGGACTGGGGAGGCCAACGTCCTGACTTTC
>TRBJ1-3|.|TRBV7-2|.
CASSLVGSAAAGGTIYF
TGTGCCAGCAGCTTAGTAGGTTCCGCCGCCGCCGGGGGCACCATATATTTT
>TRBJ1-2|.|TRBV4-1|.
CASSQGQTTNYGYTF
TGCGCCAGCAGCCAAGGACAGACCACTAACTATGGCTACACCTTC
>TRBJ2-4|.|TRBV5-6|few
CASSALEAKNIQYF
TGTGCCAGCAGCGCGCTCGAAGCCAAAAACATTCAGTACTTC
>TRBJ2-3|TRBD1|TRBV6-5|.
CASSMDRGKTDTQYF
TGTGCCAGCAGTATGGACAGGGGAAAGACAGATACGCAGTATTTT
>TRBJ1-2|.|TRBV14|.
CASSQRQSPYGYTF
TGTGCCAGCAGCCAACGACAATCGCCCTATGGCTACACCTTC
>TRBJ1-1|.|TRBV7-9|.
CASSLFEANTEAFF
TGTGCCAGCAGCTTATTCGAAGCGAACACTGAAGCTTTCTTT
>TRBJ2-2|TRBD1|TRBV5-4|few
CASSFGTGFTGELFF
TGTGCCAGCAGCTTCGGGACAGGGTTCACCGGGGAGCTGTTTTTT
>TRBJ2-2|.|TRBV4-3|.
CASSQGFGGARSTGELFF
TGCGCCAGCAGCCAAGGGTTCGGTGGGGCGCGGAGCACCGGGGAGCTGTTTTTT
>TRBJ1-2|TRBD1|TRBV28|.
CASTGQGFYGYTF
TGTGCCAGCACCGGACAGGGTTTCTATGGCTACACCTTC
>TRBJ2-4|.|TRBV7-5|.
CVRSLDLAKNIQYF
TGTGTCAGAAGCTTAGATCTCGCCAAAAACATTCAGTACTTC
>TRBJ1-2|TRBD1|TRBV6-5|.
CASRGGQGYYGYTF
TGTGCCAGCAGGGGAGGACAGGGGTACTATGGCTACACCTTC
>TRBJ1-5|.|TRBV7-2|.
CASSLRGSNQPQHF
TGTGCCAGCAGCTTACGGGGATCCAATCAGCCCCAGCATTTT
>TRBJ2-5|.|TRBV11-3|.
CASSLSTRIQHQETQYF
TGTGCCAGCAGCTTAAGTACCCGAATACAACATCAAGAGACCCAGTACTTC
>TRBJ2-2|TRBD1|TRBV4-1|once
CASSPKRDRPNTGELFF
TGCGCCAGCAGTCCTAAAAGGGACAGGCCTAACACCGGGGAGCTGTTTTTT
>TRBJ1-2|.|TRBV29-1|.
CSVKRDRGYTF
TGCAGCGTTAAAAGGGATAGGGGGTACACCTTC
>TRBJ1-2|.|TRBV13|few
CASSSTEGAGYTF
TGTGCCAGCAGTTCTACCGAAGGGGCGGGCTACACCTTC
>TRBJ2-1|TRBD2|TRBV7-3|.
CASNNGTSGYNEQFF
TGTGCCAGCAACAATGGGACTAGCGGGTACAATGAGCAGTTCTTC
>TRBJ1-1|.|TRBV25-1|few
CASSLSSNTEAFF
TGTGCCAGCAGTTTGTCCAGTAACACTGAAGCTTTCTTT
>TRBJ1-5|.|TRBV30|.
CAWTGGNSNQPQHF
TGTGCCTGGACGGGGGGTAATAGCAATCAGCCCCAGCATTTT
>TRBJ2-2|TRBD1|TRBV7-6|.
CASSFGTGTGELFF
TGTGCCAGCAGCTTTGGGACAGGGACCGGGGAGCTGTTTTTT
>TRBJ1-3|.|TRBV4-3|few
CASSQGVIGNTIYF
TGCGCCAGCAGCCAAGGCGTCATAGGAAACACCATATATTTT
>TRBJ1-1|.|TRBV11-3|.
CASSSGSLTEAFF
TGTGCCAGCAGCTCTGGGAGCCTCACTGAAGCTTTCTTT
>TRBJ1-5|.|TRBV7-8|.
CASSPRTDFRSQPQHF
TGTGCCAGCAGCCCACGGACTGACTTCAGGAGTCAGCCCCAGCATTTT
>TRBJ2-4|.|TRBV4-1|.
CASSQVPGVGVEWNF
TGCGCCAGCAGCCAAGTGCCAGGGGTCGGGGTTGAGTGGAACTTC
>TRBJ2-1|.|TRBV9|.
CASSVGVSVDEQFF
TGTGCCAGCAGCGTAGGAGTTTCGGTCGATGAGCAGTTCTTC
>TRBJ2-2|TRBD1|TRBV10-3|.
CAITPGTGGPAGELFF
TGTGCCATCACCCCCGGGACAGGGGGACCCGCCGGGGAGCTGTTTTTT
>TRBJ1-6|.|TRBV28|.
CASILRGGGNSPLHF
TGTGCCAGCATCCTCCGGGGGGGAGGAAATTCACCCCTCCACTTT
>TRBJ2-7|.|TRBV5-1|.
CASSSEGLYEQYF
TGCGCCAGCAGCTCGGAGGGCCTCTACGAGCAGTACTTC
>TRBJ1-1|.|TRBV19|.
CASNIHGELNTEAFF
TGTGCCAGTAATATCCACGGGGAACTGAACACTGAAGCTTTCTTT
>TRBJ2-7|.|TRBV6-5|.
CASSYEYGSSYEQYF
TGTGCCAGCAGTTATGAGTACGGGAGCTCCTACGAGCAGTACTTC
>TRBJ2-1|TRBD2|TRBV14|.
CASSRLILGGAYNEQFF
TGTGCCAGCAGCCGTCTTATTTTGGGGGGGGCCTACAATGAGCAGTTCTTC
>TRBJ2-2|.|TRBV11-2|.
CASSLSLNTGELFF
TGTGCCAGCAGCTTAAGTCTAAACACCGGGGAGCTGTTTTTT
>TRBJ1-6|.|TRBV2|once
CASSDLQGRASPLHF
TGTGCCAGTAGTGACCTTCAGGGGCGTGCCTCACCCCTCCACTTT
>TRBJ2-5|.|TRBV7-8|.
CASSLVPYSGETQYF
TGTGCCAGCAGCTTGGTTCCCTATTCGGGAGAGACCCAGTACTTC
>TRBJ2-6|TRBD1|TRBV11-1|.
CASRYSPGQGASGANVLTF
TGTGCCAGCCGCTATTCCCCTGGACAGGGGGCGTCTGGGGCCAACGTCCTGACTTTC
>TRBJ1-2|TRBD1|TRBV7-6|.
CASSLVDRGYTF
TGTGCCAGCAGCTTAGTGGACAGGGGCTACACCTTC
>TRBJ1-5|.|TRBV7-2|.
CASSSTGFSNQPQHF
TGTGCCAGCAGCTCGACAGGATTTAGCAATCAGCCCCAGCATTTT
>TRBJ1-5|.|TRBV2|once
CASSPLAVQPQHF
TGTGCCAGCAGCCCCTTAGCGGTTCAGCCCCAGCATTTT